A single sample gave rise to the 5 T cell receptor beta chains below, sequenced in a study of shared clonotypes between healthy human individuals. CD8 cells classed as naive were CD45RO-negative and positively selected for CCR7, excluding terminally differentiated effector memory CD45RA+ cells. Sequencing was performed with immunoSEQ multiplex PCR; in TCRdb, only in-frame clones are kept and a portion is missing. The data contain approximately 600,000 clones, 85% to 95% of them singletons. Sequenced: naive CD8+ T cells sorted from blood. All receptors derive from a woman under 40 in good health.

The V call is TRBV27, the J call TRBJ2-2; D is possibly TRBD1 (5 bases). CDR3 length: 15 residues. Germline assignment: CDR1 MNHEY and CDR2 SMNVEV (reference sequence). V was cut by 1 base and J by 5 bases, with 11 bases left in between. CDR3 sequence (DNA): TGTGCCAGCAGTTTATTTCCAACAGGTACCGGGGAGCTGTTTTTT. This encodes CASSLFPTGTGELFF.

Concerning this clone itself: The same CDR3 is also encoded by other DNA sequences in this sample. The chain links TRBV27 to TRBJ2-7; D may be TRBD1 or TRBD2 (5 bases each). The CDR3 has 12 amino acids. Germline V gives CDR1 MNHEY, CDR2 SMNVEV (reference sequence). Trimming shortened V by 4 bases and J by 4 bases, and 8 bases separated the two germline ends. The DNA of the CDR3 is TGTGCCAGCAGTTCTGGGGGTTACGAGCAGTACTTC. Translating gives CASSSGGYEQYF.

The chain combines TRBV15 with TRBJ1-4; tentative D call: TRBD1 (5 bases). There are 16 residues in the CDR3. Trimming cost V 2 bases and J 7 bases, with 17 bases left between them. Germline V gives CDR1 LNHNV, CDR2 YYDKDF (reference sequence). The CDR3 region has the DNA TGTGCCACCAGCAGACCATCAGAGGGGACGGGTGAAAAACTGTTTTTT. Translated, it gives CATSRPSEGTGEKLFF.

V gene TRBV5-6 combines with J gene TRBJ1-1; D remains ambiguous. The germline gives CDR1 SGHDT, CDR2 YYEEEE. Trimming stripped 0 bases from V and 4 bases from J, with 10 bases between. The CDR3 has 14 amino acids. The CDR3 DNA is TGTGCCAGCAGCTTGGGGGGAATAGTCACTGAAGCTTTCTTT. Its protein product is CASSLGGIVTEAFF. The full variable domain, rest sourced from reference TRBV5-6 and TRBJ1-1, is DAGVTQSPTHLIKTRGQQVTLRCSPKSGHDTVSWYQQALGQGPQFIFQYYEEEERQRGNFPDRFSGHQFPNYSSELNVNALLLGDSALYLCASSLGGIVTEAFFGQGTRLTVV.

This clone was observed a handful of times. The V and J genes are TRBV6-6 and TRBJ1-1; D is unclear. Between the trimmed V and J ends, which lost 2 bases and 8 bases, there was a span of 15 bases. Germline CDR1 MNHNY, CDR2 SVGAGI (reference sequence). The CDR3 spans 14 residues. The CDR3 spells CASSYRDGPVEAFF. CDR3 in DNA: TGTGCCAGCAGTTACCGTGACGGGCCCGTCGAAGCTTTCTTT.